These T cell receptor beta chains were read from a single sample in a study of T cells in Graves' hyperthyroidism and ophthalmopathy. One entry per CDR3 protein results from TCRdb running MiXCR on the multiplex PCR reads. This sample has around 700,000 distinct CDR3 sequences, with 18% found just once. Sequenced: blood. These receptors were obtained from a woman aged 45-59 years with Graves' hyperthyroidism that later progressed to Graves' ophthalmopathy. CDR3s include the opening cysteine and the closing phenylalanine or tryptophan. Each record gives: J gene, D gene, V gene, clone size, CDR3 protein, CDR3 DNA. D genes are given only for firm matches. Clone size is not always given. Where it is, it says once, few, many or a class for expanded clones.

>TRBJ2-7|TRBD1|TRBV4-1|.
CASSHTGDVNYEQYF
TGCGCCAGCAGCCACACAGGGGATGTTAACTACGAGCAGTACTTC
>TRBJ2-3|.|TRBV7-2|many
CASSLGPEGTPTDTQYF
TGTGCCAGCAGCTTAGGACCTGAAGGGACGCCGACAGATACGCAGTATTTT
>TRBJ1-1|.|TRBV5-1|many
CASSSPDRNTEAFF
TGCGCCAGCAGCTCCCCGGACAGGAACACTGAAGCTTTCTTT
>TRBJ2-5|TRBD2|TRBV9|many
CASSAVRTSGLGVPQYF
TGTGCCAGCAGCGCGGTTCGGACTAGCGGGTTGGGGGTGCCCCAGTACTTC
>TRBJ2-2|.|TRBV5-1|few
CASSIQGSGELFF
TGCGCCAGCAGCATACAGGGTTCCGGGGAGCTGTTTTTT
>TRBJ2-3|.|TRBV27|few
CASSPLPGIDTQYF
TGTGCCAGCAGTCCCCTGCCGGGGATAGATACGCAGTATTTT
>TRBJ1-3|.|TRBV6-1|.
CASLEQGVGNTIYF
TGTGCCAGCCTAGAACAGGGAGTCGGAAACACCATATATTTT
>TRBJ1-2|.|TRBV12-3/TRBV12-4|many
CASSLNEGNYGYTF
TGTGCCAGCAGTTTAAATGAAGGGAACTATGGCTACACCTTC
>TRBJ1-1|.|TRBV4-1|.
CASSPSWGRMDTEAFF
TGCGCCAGCAGCCCCTCATGGGGACGGATGGACACTGAAGCTTTCTTT
>TRBJ1-1|.|TRBV9|few
CASSVGDENTEAFF
TGTGCCAGCAGCGTAGGGGATGAGAACACTGAAGCTTTCTTT
>TRBJ1-1|.|TRBV3-1|many
CASSGWGHLNTEAFF
TGTGCCAGCAGCGGGTGGGGGCATTTGAACACTGAAGCTTTCTTT
>TRBJ1-4|TRBD1|TRBV4-1|.
CASSHLPGQGNEKLFF
TGCGCCAGCAGCCATCTTCCGGGACAGGGTAATGAAAAACTGTTTTTT
>TRBJ2-7|TRBD1|TRBV27|.
CASSPGTGIHEQYF
TGTGCCAGCAGTCCCGGGACAGGGATCCACGAGCAGTACTTC
>TRBJ1-2|TRBD1|TRBV6-1|few
CATSDRGQNGYTF
TGTGCCACGTCAGACAGGGGACAGAATGGCTACACCTTC
>TRBJ2-1|.|TRBV3-1|many
CASSQAWGSYNEQFF
TGTGCCAGCAGCCAAGCATGGGGCTCCTACAATGAGCAGTTCTTC
>TRBJ2-5|.|TRBV12-3/TRBV12-4|.
CASKMGADQETQYF
TGTGCCAGCAAAATGGGGGCGGACCAAGAGACCCAGTACTTC
>TRBJ2-3|.|TRBV30|few
CAWSVGRLGVWDTQYF
TGTGCCTGGAGTGTTGGCAGGCTGGGGGTTTGGGATACGCAGTATTTT
>TRBJ1-1|.|TRBV2|many
CASTDWGNTEAFF
TGTGCCAGCACCGACTGGGGGAATACTGAAGCTTTCTTT
>TRBJ1-3|TRBD1|TRBV9|.
CASSGSGDSSGNTIYF
TGTGCCAGCAGCGGATCAGGGGACAGCTCTGGAAACACCATATATTTT
>TRBJ1-2|.|TRBV18|few
CASSPPQQVVGYTF
TGTGCCAGCTCACCACCCCAACAGGTGGTAGGCTACACCTTC
>TRBJ1-1|.|TRBV6-1|few
CASSYNRVNTEAFF
TGTGCCAGCAGTTATAACAGGGTGAACACTGAAGCTTTCTTT
>TRBJ1-6|.|TRBV6-2/TRBV6-3|few
CASSYRQENSPLHF
TGTGCCAGCAGTTACCGACAGGAGAATTCACCCCTCCACTTT
>TRBJ2-1|TRBD1|TRBV5-1|many
CASSWDPQDRGLSYNEQFF
TGCGCCAGCAGCTGGGATCCGCAGGACAGGGGCCTTTCCTACAATGAGCAGTTCTTC
>TRBJ1-5|.|TRBV19|few
CASSIDLARADQPQHF
TGTGCCAGTAGTATAGATCTGGCCAGGGCTGACCAGCCCCAGCATTTT
>TRBJ1-1|.|TRBV6-2/TRBV6-3|.
CASSYGGAVNTEAFF
TGTGCCAGCAGTTACGGGGGGGCGGTGAACACTGAAGCTTTCTTT
>TRBJ1-1|.|TRBV19|.
CASSRGPGQTTEAFF
TGTGCCAGTAGTCGCGGCCCGGGACAAACCACTGAAGCTTTCTTT
>TRBJ2-1|TRBD2|TRBV19|.
CASSIGASGGHEQFF
TGTGCCAGTAGTATAGGGGCTAGCGGGGGCCATGAGCAGTTCTTC
>TRBJ2-7|.|TRBV3-1|many
CASSQDPRVSSEQYF
TGTGCCAGCAGCCAAGATCCCCGGGTTTCTAGCGAGCAGTACTTC
>TRBJ1-6|TRBD1|TRBV12-3/TRBV12-4|.
CASSTWDRNNSPLHF
TGTGCCAGCAGCACTTGGGACAGAAATAATTCACCCCTCCACTTT
>TRBJ1-2|TRBD1|TRBV7-2|.
CASSGTAHTF
TGTGCCAGCAGCGGGACAGCTCACACCTTC
>TRBJ1-5|.|TRBV6-1|few
CASSKNSGHRNQPQHF
TGTGCCAGCAGTAAAAACTCCGGACACCGAAATCAGCCCCAGCATTTT
>TRBJ2-3|TRBD2|TRBV5-1|.
CASSVGLAGAFLDTQYF
TGCGCCAGCAGCGTGGGACTAGCGGGGGCCTTCTTAGATACGCAGTATTTT
>TRBJ1-1|.|TRBV7-2|.
CASRWKGGLNTEAFF
TGTGCCAGCAGATGGAAGGGTGGGTTGAACACTGAAGCTTTCTTT
>TRBJ1-5|.|TRBV5-1|.
CASSFFEGQPQHF
TGCGCCAGCAGCTTCTTTGAAGGTCAGCCCCAGCATTTT
>TRBJ1-4|TRBD1|TRBV4-1|.
CASSHPGQEREKLFF
TGCGCCAGCAGCCATCCGGGACAGGAACGCGAAAAACTGTTTTTT
>TRBJ1-3|TRBD1|TRBV6-1|few
CASSRDRGTGNTIYF
TGTGCCAGCAGTAGGGACAGGGGGACTGGAAACACCATATATTTT
>TRBJ2-3|TRBD2|TRBV5-1|many
CASSLGRGAQADTQYF
TGCGCCAGCAGCTTGGGGCGGGGGGCCCAGGCAGATACGCAGTATTTT
>TRBJ1-1|.|TRBV10-1|.
CASSDGPIPGAFF
TGCGCCAGCAGTGACGGACCGATACCGGGAGCTTTCTTT
>TRBJ2-1|TRBD2|TRBV20-1|many
CSARGDLYNEQFF
TGCAGTGCACGGGGGGATCTGTACAATGAGCAGTTCTTC
>TRBJ2-3|.|TRBV7-3|few
CASSLTRLTDTQYF
TGTGCCAGCAGCTTAACCCGGCTCACAGATACGCAGTATTTT
>TRBJ1-5|.|TRBV6-1|few
CASSRGQPDQPQHF
TGTGCCAGCAGCCGTGGACAACCAGATCAGCCCCAGCATTTT